This TCR beta chain derives from a study of Graves' ophthalmopathy and Graves' hyperthyroidism. Findings and caveats of the study: Most expanded clonotypes in thyroid above 0.001 frequency also showed up in blood.

Between the trimmed V and J ends, which lost 5 bases and 8 bases, there was a span of 10 bases. In germline, CDR1 is SEHNR, CDR2 FQNEAQ (reference sequence). CDR3 length: 13 residues. About this clonotype itself: Its specificity is not known.

The sequenced template was RNA, covering the TCR beta CDR3 region. Amplification began with first-round RT-PCR using HTBI primers, then second-round multiplex PCR was performed. TCRdb itself ran the multiplex PCR reads through MiXCR, one entry per CDR3 protein. The sample has roughly 700,000 distinct CDR3 sequences; around 40% are singletons. Having ophthalmopathy, the donors showed moderate-to-severe activity, CAS ≥3 and NOSPECS ≥4, with disease lasting under 3 months. Exclusion covered patients with other autoimmune diseases or uncontrolled infections (as well as pregnancy or lactation). The PBMCs were taken from around 9 ml of fresh peripheral blood.

The rearrangement links TRBV7-9 to TRBJ1-6, with D unresolved. This clonotype was obtained from an adult man with Graves' ophthalmopathy. Source material: peripheral blood. CDR3 loop: CASSPAGYSPLHF. DNA for the CDR3: TGTGCCAGCAGCCCCGCGGGATATTCACCCCTCCACTTT.